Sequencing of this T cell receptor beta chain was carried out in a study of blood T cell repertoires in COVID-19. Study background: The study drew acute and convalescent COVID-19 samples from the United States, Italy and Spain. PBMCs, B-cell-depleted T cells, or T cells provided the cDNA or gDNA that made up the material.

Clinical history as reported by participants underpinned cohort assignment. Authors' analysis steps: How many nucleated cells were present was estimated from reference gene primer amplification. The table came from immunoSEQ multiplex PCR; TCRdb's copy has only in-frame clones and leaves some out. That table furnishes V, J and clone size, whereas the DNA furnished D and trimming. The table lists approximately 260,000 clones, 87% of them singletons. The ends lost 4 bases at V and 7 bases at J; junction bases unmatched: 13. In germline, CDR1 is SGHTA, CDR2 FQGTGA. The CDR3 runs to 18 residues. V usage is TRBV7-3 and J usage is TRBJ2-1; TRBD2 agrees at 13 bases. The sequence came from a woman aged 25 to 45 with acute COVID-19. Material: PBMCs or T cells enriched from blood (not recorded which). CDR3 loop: CASSSGLAGVETRNEQFF. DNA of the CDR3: TGTGCCAGCAGCTCTGGACTAGCGGGAGTTGAAACCCGTAATGAGCAGTTCTTC.